This passage covers 13 T cell receptor beta chains from one sample sequenced in a study of blood T cell repertoires in COVID-19. Sequencing used immunoSEQ multiplex PCR; TCRdb keeps in-frame clones, though not all of them. Of about 220,000 clones in the sample, approximately 88% were seen once. Sequencing was done on a sample of PBMCs or T cells enriched from blood (not recorded which). The receptors were gathered from a woman in her 40s with acute COVID-19.

The rearrangement joins TRBV4-1 to TRBJ2-1; 7 positions match TRBD2. With V trimmed by 4 bases and J by 2 bases, 8 bases remained unmatched. CDR1 is MGHRA, CDR2 YSYEKL, per germline. This CDR3 spans 16 amino acids. Here the CDR3 reads CASSPLGGSPYNEQFF. The CDR3 DNA reads TGCGCCAGCAGCCCCCTGGGAGGGTCACCCTACAATGAGCAGTTCTTC.

The V and J genes are TRBV19 and TRBJ1-1; 7 nucleotides agree with TRBD1. Germline V CDR1 and CDR2: LNHDA, SQIVND (reference sequence). V shed 4 bases and J 6 bases; nucleotides not matched to a gene: 14. The CDR3 length is 16 residues. The CDR3 reads CASSTPRNRGSSEAFF. CDR3 sequence (DNA): TGTGCCAGTAGTACTCCCCGAAACAGGGGTTCATCTGAAGCTTTCTTT.

CDR3 nucleotides: TGTGCCAGCAGCCGCGGTGGCTCCTACAATGAGCAGTTCTTC. It encodes CASSRGGSYNEQFF. V gene TRBV14 combines with J gene TRBJ2-1; D ambiguous. CDR3 size: 14 residues. Germline lookup yields CDR1 SGHDN and CDR2 FVKESK. V lost 4 bases to trimming and J lost 0 bases, with 7 bases between them.

V and J are TRBV5-1 and TRBJ1-2; perhaps TRBD1 as D (5 bases). Between the trimmed V and J ends, which lost 0 bases and 3 bases, there was a span of 15 bases. This CDR3 comprises 16 residues. The germline gives CDR1 SGHRS, CDR2 YFSETQ. The CDR3 DNA sequence: TGCGCCAGCAGCTTGGAGGGCAGGGTGTGGGACTATGGCTACACCTTC. As protein: CASSLEGRVWDYGYTF.

This clone was seen a single time. This rearrangement joins TRBV5-1 to TRBJ2-1; maybe TRBD1 (6 bases). Germline CDR1 SGHRS, CDR2 YFSETQ. The CDR3 has 13 amino acids. Trimming left V 0 bases short and J 9 bases short, with 10 bases between. The CDR3 DNA sequence: TGCGCCAGCAGCTTGGACAGGGCTATTGAGCAGTTCTTC. Its protein product is CASSLDRAIEQFF.

The V gene is TRBV19, the J gene TRBJ2-5, with 12 bases that match TRBD2. CDR3 length: 16 residues. The V and J ends lost 2 bases and 4 bases, in that order; junction bases with no gene match: 5. Germline CDR1 reads LNHDA; CDR2 reads SQIVND (reference sequence). The DNA of the CDR3 is TGTGCCAGTAGTATACTAGCGGGGGGGGTAACAGAGACCCAGTACTTC. It is translated as CASSILAGGVTETQYF.

This chain joins TRBV7-9 and TRBJ1-2; 7 positions match TRBD1. This CDR3 is 14 amino acids long. With 1 base clipped from V and 6 bases from J, the junction kept 5 bases outside the gene matches. Germline CDR1 is SEHNR and CDR2 is FQNEAQ (reference sequence). The CDR3 nucleotides are TGTGCCAGCAGCTTAGACCCGGGACAGCATGGCTACACCTTC. This codes for CASSLDPGQHGYTF. The variable domain in full, completed from reference TRBV7-9 and TRBJ1-2, reads DTGVSQNPRHKITKRGQNVTFRCDPISEHNRLYWYRQTLGQGPEFLTYFQNEAQLEKSRLLSDRFSAERPKGSFSTLEIQRTEQGDSAMYLCASSLDPGQHGYTFGSGTRLTVV.

This rearrangement joins TRBV19 to TRBJ2-5; D perhaps matches TRBD2 (7 bases). Germline loops: CDR1 LNHDA, CDR2 SQIVND (reference sequence). The CDR3 spans 15 residues. Deletions cut 5 bases from V and 5 bases from J, with 18 bases between. The CDR3 reads CASSPWGGASETQYF. CDR3 in DNA: TGTGCCAGTAGTCCATGGGGGGGCGCCTCTGAGACCCAGTACTTC.

The chain links TRBV10-3 to TRBJ2-5, with 9 bases aligning to TRBD1. Germline CDR1 ENHRY, CDR2 SYGVKD. J lost 4 bases, V lost 6 bases, and 9 bases had no gene match. The CDR3 is made up of 15 amino acids. CDR3 sequence reads: CAISSDRGARETQYF. The CDR3 bases are TGTGCCATCAGCTCGGACAGGGGAGCACGAGAGACCCAGTACTTC.

This chain connects TRBV21-1 to TRBJ1-2; the table's D call of TRBD1 was not tested on the DNA. TRBV21-1 is a pseudogene segment. The CDR3 runs 14 residues. The CDR3 sequence: CASSKTRQGGGYTF. Written as DNA, the CDR3 is TGTGCCAGCAGCAAAACCCGACAGGGGGGTGGCTACACCTTC.

V usage is TRBV5-1 and J usage is TRBJ2-1; 10 bases fit TRBD1. The CDR3 length is 14 residues. The germline gives CDR1 SGHRS, CDR2 YFSETQ. J was trimmed by 4 bases and V by 3 bases; bases with no gene match: 1. The DNA of the CDR3 is TGCGCCAGCAGCTGGGGACAGGGGTACAATGAGCAGTTCTTC. Its translation is CASSWGQGYNEQFF.

The V and J genes are TRBV14 and TRBJ1-2, with 9 bases matching TRBD1. Trimming removed 5 bases from V and 5 bases from J; junction bases left unmatched: 6. This CDR3 is built from 14 residues. Germline CDR1 and CDR2: SGHDN and FVKESK. The chain's CDR3 is CASSFEDRGYGYTF. The DNA for the CDR3 is TGTGCCAGCAGCTTCGAGGACAGGGGTTATGGCTACACCTTC.

DNA for the CDR3: TGTGCCAGCAGCTTAGGCCTAATCACAGATACGCAGTATTTT. It specifies CASSLGLITDTQYF. The rearrangement uses TRBV7-8 and TRBJ2-3; D is undetermined. The CDR3 length is 14 residues. With 1 base removed from V and 2 bases from J, the gap between germline ends came to 7 bases. Germline lookup yields CDR1 SGHVS and CDR2 FQNEAQ.